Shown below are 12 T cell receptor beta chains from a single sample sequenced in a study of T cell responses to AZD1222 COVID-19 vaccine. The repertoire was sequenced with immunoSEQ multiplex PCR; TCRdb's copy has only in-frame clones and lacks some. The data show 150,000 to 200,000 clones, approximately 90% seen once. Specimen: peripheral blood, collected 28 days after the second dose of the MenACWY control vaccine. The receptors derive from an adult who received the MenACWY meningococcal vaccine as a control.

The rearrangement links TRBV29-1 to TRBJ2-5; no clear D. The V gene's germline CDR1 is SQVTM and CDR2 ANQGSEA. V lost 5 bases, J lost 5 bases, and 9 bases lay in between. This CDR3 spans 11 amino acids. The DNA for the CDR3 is TGCAGCGTTCGCCGAGCGGAGACCCAGTACTTC. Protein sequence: CSVRRAETQYF.

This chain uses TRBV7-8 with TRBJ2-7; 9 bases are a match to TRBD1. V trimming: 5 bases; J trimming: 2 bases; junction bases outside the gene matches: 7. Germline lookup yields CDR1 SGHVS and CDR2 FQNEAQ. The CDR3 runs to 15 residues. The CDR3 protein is CASSLRDRAAYEQYF. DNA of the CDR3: TGTGCCAGCAGCCTCCGGGACAGGGCAGCCTACGAGCAGTACTTC.

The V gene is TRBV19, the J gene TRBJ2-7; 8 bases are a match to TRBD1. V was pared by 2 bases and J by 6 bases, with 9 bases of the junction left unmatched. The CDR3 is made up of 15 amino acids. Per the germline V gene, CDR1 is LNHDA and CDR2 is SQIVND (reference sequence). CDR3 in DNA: TGTGCCAGTAGTATAAACCAAGGACAGGGAACCGAGCAGTACTTC. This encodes CASSINQGQGTEQYF.

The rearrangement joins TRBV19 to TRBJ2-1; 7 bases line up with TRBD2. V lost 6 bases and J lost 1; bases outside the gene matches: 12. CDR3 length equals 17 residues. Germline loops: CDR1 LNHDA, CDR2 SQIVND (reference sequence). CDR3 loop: CASRGSSGDLSYNEQFF. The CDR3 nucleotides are TGTGCCAGTAGGGGGTCTAGCGGAGACCTTTCCTACAATGAGCAGTTCTTC.

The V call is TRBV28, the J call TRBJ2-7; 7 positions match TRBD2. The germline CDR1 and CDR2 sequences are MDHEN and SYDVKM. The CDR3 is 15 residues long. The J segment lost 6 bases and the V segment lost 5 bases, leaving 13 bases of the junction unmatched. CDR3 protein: CASSTVAGERSEQYF. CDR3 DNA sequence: TGTGCCAGCAGTACCGTGGCGGGAGAAAGGTCCGAGCAGTACTTC. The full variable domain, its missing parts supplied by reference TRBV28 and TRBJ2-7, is DVKVTQSSRYLVKRTGEKVFLECVQDMDHENMFWYRQDPGLGLRLIYFSYDVKMKEKGDIPEGYSVSREKKERFSLILESASTNQTSMYLCASSTVAGERSEQYFGPGTRLTVT.

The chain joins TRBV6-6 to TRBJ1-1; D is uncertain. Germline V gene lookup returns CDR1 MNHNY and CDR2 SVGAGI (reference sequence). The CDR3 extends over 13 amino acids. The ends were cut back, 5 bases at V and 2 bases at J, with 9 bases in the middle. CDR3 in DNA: TGTGCCAGCAGTGGACCGAGAAACACTGAAGCTTTCTTT. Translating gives CASSGPRNTEAFF.

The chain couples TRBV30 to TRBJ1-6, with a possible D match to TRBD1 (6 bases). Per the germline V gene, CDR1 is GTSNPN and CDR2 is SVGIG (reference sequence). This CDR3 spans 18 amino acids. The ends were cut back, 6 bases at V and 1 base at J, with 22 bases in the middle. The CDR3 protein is CACSPGTIFGSYNSPLHF. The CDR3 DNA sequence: TGTGCCTGTTCCCCCGGGACAATTTTTGGATCCTATAATTCACCCCTCCACTTT.

CDR3 protein: CASSRDGTDTQYF. The DNA for the CDR3 is TGTGCCAGCAGCCGAGACGGGACAGATACGCAGTATTTT. V is TRBV11-3 and J is TRBJ2-3; D is uncertain. This CDR3 is built from 13 residues. V lost 5 bases to trimming and J lost 3 bases, with 9 bases between them. Germline CDR1 SGHNT, CDR2 YENEEA. Combining the CDR3 with reference TRBV11-3 and TRBJ2-3 gives the whole variable domain EAGVVQSPRYKIIEKKQPVAFWCNPISGHNTLYWYLQNLGQGPELLIRYENEEAVDDSQLPKDRFSAERLKGVDSTLKIQPAELGDSAVYLCASSRDGTDTQYFGPGTRLTVL.

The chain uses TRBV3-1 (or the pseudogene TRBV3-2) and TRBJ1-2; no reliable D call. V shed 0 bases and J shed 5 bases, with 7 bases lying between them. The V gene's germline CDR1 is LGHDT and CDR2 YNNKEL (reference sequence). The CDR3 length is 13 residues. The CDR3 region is CASSQDLGYGYTF. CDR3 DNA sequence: TGTGCCAGCAGCCAAGATCTCGGTTATGGCTACACCTTC.

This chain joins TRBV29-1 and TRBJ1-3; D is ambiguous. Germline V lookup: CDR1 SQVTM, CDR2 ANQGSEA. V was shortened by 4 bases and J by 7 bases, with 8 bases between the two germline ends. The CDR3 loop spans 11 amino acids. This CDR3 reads CSVGVKNTIYF. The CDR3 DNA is TGCAGCGTTGGGGTGAAGAACACCATATATTTT.

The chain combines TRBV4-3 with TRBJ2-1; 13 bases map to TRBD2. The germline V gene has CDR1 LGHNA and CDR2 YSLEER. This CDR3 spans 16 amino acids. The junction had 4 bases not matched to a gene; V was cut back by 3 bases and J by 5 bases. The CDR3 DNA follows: TGCGCCAGCAGCCAGGGACTAGCGGGGCCCAACAATGAGCAGTTCTTC. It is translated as CASSQGLAGPNNEQFF.

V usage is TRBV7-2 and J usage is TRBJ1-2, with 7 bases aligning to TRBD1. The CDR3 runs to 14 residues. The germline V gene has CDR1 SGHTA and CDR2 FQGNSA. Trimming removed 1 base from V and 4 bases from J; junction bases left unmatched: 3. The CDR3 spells CASSLETGPYGYTF. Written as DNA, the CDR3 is TGTGCCAGCAGCTTAGAGACAGGGCCCTATGGCTACACCTTC.